Listed here are 9 T cell receptor beta chains from one sample, sequenced in a study of cytomegalovirus exposure and HLA in healthy donors. PCR used 60 Vbeta primers and 13 Jbeta primers. Method: immunoSEQ multiplex PCR; TCRdb's copy keeps in-frame clones and lacks some. In the table there are roughly 90,000 clones, roughly four fifths of which are singletons. The sample consisted of PBMCs. The receptors shown here come from a man aged 30 to 45 in good health and CMV-seropositive.

This rearrangement joins TRBV6-5 to TRBJ2-7; 7 positions match TRBD1. Germline CDR1 MNHEY, CDR2 SVGAGI. CDR3 length equals 16 residues. V shed 4 bases, J shed 3 bases, and the junction held 12 bases outside the gene matches. The CDR3 loop is CASSWIQGNRVYEQYF. CDR3 DNA: TGTGCCAGCAGTTGGATACAGGGGAACCGCGTCTACGAGCAGTACTTC.

This chain joins TRBV27 and TRBJ2-3; TRBD2 agrees at 9 bases. The V segment lost 5 bases and the J segment 1 base; nucleotides outside the gene matches: 19. The CDR3 runs to 20 residues. Germline V lookup: CDR1 MNHEY, CDR2 SMNVEV (reference sequence). The CDR3 region has the DNA TGTGCCAGCAGTCACCGGACTAGCGCGAGTTTGCGAAGGGGCACAGATACGCAGTATTTT. It is translated as CASSHRTSASLRRGTDTQYF.

The rearrangement uses TRBV28 and TRBJ1-1, with 10 bases that match TRBD1. The CDR3 is 14 amino acids. V shed 6 bases, J shed 2 bases, and the junction held 3 bases outside the gene matches. The germline CDR1 and CDR2 sequences are MDHEN and SYDVKM. This CDR3 reads CASSQTGGNTEAFF. The CDR3 DNA follows: TGTGCCAGCAGCCAGACAGGGGGCAACACTGAAGCTTTCTTT. Based on the CDR3 plus reference TRBV28 and TRBJ1-1, the full variable domain is DVKVTQSSRYLVKRTGEKVFLECVQDMDHENMFWYRQDPGLGLRLIYFSYDVKMKEKGDIPEGYSVSREKKERFSLILESASTNQTSMYLCASSQTGGNTEAFFGQGTRLTVV.

The V and J genes are TRBV5-1 and TRBJ2-5; 7 nucleotides align to TRBD1. The J call is uncertain, as TRBJ2-7 better fits the DNA end. This CDR3 comprises 14 residues. Looked up from germline, CDR1 is SGHRS and CDR2 is YFSETQ. The CDR3 reads CASSQDRLAYEQYF. CDR3 DNA sequence: TGCGCCAGCAGTCAGGACAGGTTAGCCTACGAGCAGTACTTC.

This clone has only one observation. The chain is built from TRBV6-5 and TRBJ2-1; 11 nucleotides align to TRBD2. The J segment lost 9 bases and the V segment lost 4 bases, leaving 11 bases of the junction unmatched. Germline V gives CDR1 MNHEY, CDR2 SVGAGI. This CDR3 contains 16 residues. The CDR3 DNA sequence: TGTGCCAGCAGTTCTACTAGCGGGAGTTGGTCTATTGAGCAGTTCTTC. The encoded protein is CASSSTSGSWSIEQFF.

The chain recombines TRBV5-1 with TRBJ1-1, with TRBD1 as a possible D gene (5 bases). CDR1 and CDR2 (germline): SGHRS, YFSETQ. With 4 bases removed from V and 7 bases from J, the gap between germline ends came to 23 bases. This CDR3 spans 16 amino acids. This CDR3 is CASSPSRVQGAVEAFF. In nucleotides, the CDR3 is TGCGCCAGCAGCCCCAGTAGGGTCCAAGGGGCTGTTGAAGCTTTCTTT.

The chain has TRBV5-4 and TRBJ2-1; no clear D. V lost 4 bases, J lost 0 bases, and 11 bases lay in between. CDR3 length equals 15 residues. Germline V lookup: CDR1 SGHNT, CDR2 YYREEE (reference sequence). The CDR3: CASSPGSSSYNEQFF. DNA of the CDR3: TGTGCCAGCAGCCCTGGCTCCAGCTCCTACAATGAGCAGTTCTTC.

This chain connects TRBV19 to TRBJ2-1, with 7 nucleotides matching TRBD2. J lost 7 bases, V lost 6 bases, and 15 bases had no gene match. The CDR3 runs to 16 residues. Germline lookup yields CDR1 LNHDA and CDR2 SQIVND (reference sequence). CDR3 residues: CASSLVPGGGRNEQFF. Written as DNA, the CDR3 is TGTGCCAGTAGCCTGGTTCCGGGAGGCGGTAGGAATGAGCAGTTCTTC.

This clone turned up a few times. The gene calls are TRBV6-5 and TRBJ1-1, with D possibly TRBD1 on 5 matching bases. The CDR3 totals 14 residues. V was cut by 2 bases and J by 4 bases, with 11 bases left in between. Germline loops: CDR1 MNHEY, CDR2 SVGAGI. CDR3 sequence reads: CASSYGGSGTEAFF. CDR3 nucleotides: TGTGCCAGCAGTTACGGGGGGTCGGGCACTGAAGCTTTCTTT.